Here is one TCR beta chain with its context. Antigen: not known. This sample is part of a study of long-term antiretroviral therapy in people with HIV. Study overall: Of all samples, the earliest predate the 2015 immediate-ART recommendation by about a decade. Points from the study as a whole: Viral resistance, ART adherence and therapy changes all lacked available data.

Germline CDR1 reads GTSNPN; CDR2 reads SVGIG (reference sequence). CDR3 length equals 19 residues. The trim removed 0 bases at V and 2 bases at J, leaving 17 bases unmatched. At least two post-ART and at least one pre-ART PBMC sample were available for each donor. Survey-level immunoSEQ v3.0 assays were run. Sequencing efforts were directed toward about 40,000-55,000 T-cell genomes per sample. The assay was immunoSEQ multiplex PCR, and TCRdb's table has in-frame clones only and misses some. This repertoire shows 35,000 or so clones, 70% to 90% found once; its top ten account for 10% to 13%. The source material was unsorted PBMCs, sampled 2.2 years after starting antiretroviral therapy. The chain links TRBV30 to TRBJ2-3; 7 nucleotides line up with TRBD1. The sequence derives from a man aged 18 to 29 with HIV. The CDR3 nucleotides are TGTGCCTGGAGTGTTAAATGGGGCCGCAGGGGGACCTTCACAGATACGCAGTATTTT. Encoded protein: CAWSVKWGRRGTFTDTQYF.